A selection of T cell receptor beta chains follows, all from one sample in a study of OX40 agonist ivuxolimab in advanced cancers. Here immunoSEQ multiplex PCR was the method, and the copy in TCRdb shows in-frame clones only, minus some. The repertoire holds roughly 80,000 clones, about 88% seen once, with approximately 1.7% in the top ten. The material sequenced was CD4+ or CD8+ T cells sorted from blood, taken in a trial of the OX40 agonist ivuxolimab. The receptors come from an adult with an advanced solid tumor such as melanoma, head and neck, liver or kidney cancer. The CDR3 runs from the conserved cysteine through the conserved F or W.

j_call,v_call,cdr3_aa
TRBJ1-2,TRBV7-2,CASSLDPSTSGGYTF
TRBJ2-7,TRBV18,CASSPPQVSYEQYF
TRBJ2-5,TRBV6-1,CASRGGRLAGETQYF
TRBJ2-1,TRBV6-1,CASSESAGAFRNEQFF
TRBJ2-5,TRBV6-6,CASSYGGETQYF
TRBJ2-3,TRBV10-2,CATTPQLSTDTQYF
TRBJ2-2,TRBV5-1,CASSLWARGGLRGTGELFF
TRBJ2-3,TRBV14,CASSQVYSPSGGDTQYF
TRBJ1-4,TRBV4-3,CASRRSWAGEGEKLFF
TRBJ2-5,TRBV5-6,CASSFRGGSETQYF
TRBJ2-3,TRBV30,CAWSFTPGLAGTADTQYF
TRBJ2-5,TRBV7-3,CASSLTGRRNQETQYF
TRBJ1-4,TRBV4-2,CASSQDSRGEKLFF
TRBJ2-2,TRBV5-6,CASSLAGTGELFF
TRBJ1-2,TRBV19,CASTLIGGGTVYGYTF
TRBJ1-1,TRBV5-4,CASKGTPGTEAFF
TRBJ1-2,TRBV7-9,CASSPRTRDGYTF
TRBJ2-3,TRBV5-8,CASSLTGTGGDTDTQYF
TRBJ1-3,TRBV9,CASSVEGGRGNTIYF
TRBJ1-4,TRBV5-6,CASSRTGFMNEKLFF
TRBJ2-7,TRBV7-2,CASSLGPDRRAYEQYF
TRBJ1-1,TRBV28,CASSGFAADDAFF
TRBJ1-1,TRBV28,CASSYGNTEAFF
TRBJ1-5,TRBV19,CASSMNGAGQPQHF